This TCR beta chain was captured by sequencing in a study of blood T cell repertoires in COVID-19. Study-level background: The United States, Italy and Spain were the sources of the acute and convalescent COVID-19 samples. The analysed material was cDNA or gDNA that came from T cells, B-cell-depleted T cells, or PBMCs.

The method was immunoSEQ multiplex PCR; TCRdb's version includes in-frame clones alone and lacks a portion of them. This table holds around 320,000 clones, around 90% found once. V shed 5 bases, J shed 1 base, and the junction held 5 bases outside the gene matches. The CDR3 has 15 residues. Germline V gene sequence: CDR1 SGHTA, CDR2 FQGTGA. Ages ranged from about 18 to 89 years, with residence in 24 US areas. Cohorts were determined from participant-reported clinical history. Material: PBMCs or T cells enriched from blood (not recorded which). This chain connects TRBV7-3 to TRBJ2-3; 8 nucleotides agree with TRBD2. The receptor's source is a young woman with acute COVID-19. This CDR3 is CASSPGGTRTDTQYF. The CDR3 nucleotides read TGTGCCAGCAGCCCGGGGGGGACCCGCACAGATACGCAGTATTTT.